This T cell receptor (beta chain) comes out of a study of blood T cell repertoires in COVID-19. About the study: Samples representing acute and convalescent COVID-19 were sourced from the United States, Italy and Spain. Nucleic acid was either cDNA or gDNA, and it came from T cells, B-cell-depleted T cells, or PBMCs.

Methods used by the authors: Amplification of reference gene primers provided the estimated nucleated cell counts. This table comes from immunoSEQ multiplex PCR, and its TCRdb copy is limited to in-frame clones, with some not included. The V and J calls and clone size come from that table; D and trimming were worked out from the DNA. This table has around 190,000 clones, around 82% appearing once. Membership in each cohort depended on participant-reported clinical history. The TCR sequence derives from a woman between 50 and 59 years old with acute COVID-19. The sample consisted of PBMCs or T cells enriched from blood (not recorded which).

In DNA, the CDR3 is TGTGCCAGCAACAGCTACTATGGCTACACCTTC. Translation: CASNSYYGYTF. The gene calls are TRBV19 and TRBJ1-2, with D uncertain. V was cut by 9 bases and J by 3 bases, with 8 bases left in between. Germline V gene sequence: CDR1 LNHDA, CDR2 SQIVND (reference sequence). CDR3 size: 11 residues.